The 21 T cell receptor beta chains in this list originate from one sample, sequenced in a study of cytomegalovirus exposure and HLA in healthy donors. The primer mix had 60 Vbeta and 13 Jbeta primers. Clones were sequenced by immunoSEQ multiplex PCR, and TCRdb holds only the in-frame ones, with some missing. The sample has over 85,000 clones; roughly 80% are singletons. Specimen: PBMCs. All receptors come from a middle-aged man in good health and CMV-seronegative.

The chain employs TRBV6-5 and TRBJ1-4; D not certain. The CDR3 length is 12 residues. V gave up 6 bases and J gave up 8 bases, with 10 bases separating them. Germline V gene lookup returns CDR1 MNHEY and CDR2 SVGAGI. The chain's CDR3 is CASSTTREKLFF. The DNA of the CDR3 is TGTGCCAGCAGCACTACGCGGGAAAAACTGTTTTTT.

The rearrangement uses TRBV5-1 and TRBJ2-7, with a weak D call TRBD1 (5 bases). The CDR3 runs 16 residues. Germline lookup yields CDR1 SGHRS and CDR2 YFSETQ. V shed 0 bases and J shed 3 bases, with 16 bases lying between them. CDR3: CASSLVGQGSVYEQYF. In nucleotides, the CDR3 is TGCGCCAGCAGCTTGGTCGGGCAGGGCTCCGTCTACGAGCAGTACTTC.

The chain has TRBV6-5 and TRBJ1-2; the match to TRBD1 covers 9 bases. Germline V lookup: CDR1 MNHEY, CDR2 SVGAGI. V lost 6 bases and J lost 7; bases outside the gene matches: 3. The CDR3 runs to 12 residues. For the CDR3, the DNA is TGTGCCAGCAGGGGACAGGGCTGTGGCTACACCTTC. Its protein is CASRGQGCGYTF.

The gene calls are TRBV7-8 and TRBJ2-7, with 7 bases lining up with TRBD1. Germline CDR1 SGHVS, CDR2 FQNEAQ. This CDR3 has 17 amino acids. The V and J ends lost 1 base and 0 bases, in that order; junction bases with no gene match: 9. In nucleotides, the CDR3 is TGTGCCAGCAGCTTAGTTCTAGGACAGGCTTCCTCCTACGAGCAGTACTTC. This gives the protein CASSLVLGQASSYEQYF.

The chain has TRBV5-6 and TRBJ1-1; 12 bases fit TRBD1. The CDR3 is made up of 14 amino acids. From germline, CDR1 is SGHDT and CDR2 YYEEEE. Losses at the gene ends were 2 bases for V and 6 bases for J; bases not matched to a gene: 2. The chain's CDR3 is CASSFGTGGPEAFF. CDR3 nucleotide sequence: TGTGCCAGCAGCTTTGGGACAGGGGGCCCTGAAGCTTTCTTT.

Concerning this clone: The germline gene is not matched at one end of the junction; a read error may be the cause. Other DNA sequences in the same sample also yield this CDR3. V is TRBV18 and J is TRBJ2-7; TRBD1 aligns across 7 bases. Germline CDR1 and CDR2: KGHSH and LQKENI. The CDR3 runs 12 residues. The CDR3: CASSPDRYEQYF. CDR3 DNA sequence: TGCGCCAGCTCACCGGACAGGTACGAGCAGTACTTC.

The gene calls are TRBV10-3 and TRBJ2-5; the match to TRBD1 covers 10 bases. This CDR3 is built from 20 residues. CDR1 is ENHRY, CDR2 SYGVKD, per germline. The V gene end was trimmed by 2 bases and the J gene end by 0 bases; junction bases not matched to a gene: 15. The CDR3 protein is CAISEDIDRGRKRYQETQYF. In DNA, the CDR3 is TGTGCCATCAGTGAGGACATCGACAGGGGGCGGAAACGGTACCAAGAGACCCAGTACTTC.

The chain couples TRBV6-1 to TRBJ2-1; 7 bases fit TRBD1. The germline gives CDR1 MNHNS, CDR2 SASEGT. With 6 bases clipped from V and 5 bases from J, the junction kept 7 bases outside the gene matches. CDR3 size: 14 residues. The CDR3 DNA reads TGTGCCAGCAGCCAGGGACAGAAAAACAATGAGCAGTTCTTC. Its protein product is CASSQGQKNNEQFF.

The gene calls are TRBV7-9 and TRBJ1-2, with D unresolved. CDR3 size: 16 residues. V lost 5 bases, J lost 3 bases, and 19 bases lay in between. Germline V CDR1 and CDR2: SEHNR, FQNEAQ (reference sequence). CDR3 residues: CASSPGPGEGHYGYTF. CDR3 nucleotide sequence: TGTGCCAGCAGCCCCGGACCGGGAGAGGGCCACTATGGCTACACCTTC.

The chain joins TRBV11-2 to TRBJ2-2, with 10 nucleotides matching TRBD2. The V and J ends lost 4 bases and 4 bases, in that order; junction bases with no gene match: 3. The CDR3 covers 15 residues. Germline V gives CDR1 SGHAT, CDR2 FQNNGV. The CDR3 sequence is CASSSSGGSTGELFF. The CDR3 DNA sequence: TGTGCCAGCAGCTCTAGCGGGGGTAGCACCGGGGAGCTGTTTTTT.

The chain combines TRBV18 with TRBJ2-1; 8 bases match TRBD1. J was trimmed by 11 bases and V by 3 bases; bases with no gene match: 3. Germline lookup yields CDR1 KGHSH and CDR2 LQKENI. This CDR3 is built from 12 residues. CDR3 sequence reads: CASSPDREQQFF. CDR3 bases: TGTGCCAGCTCACCGGACAGGGAACAGCAGTTCTTC.

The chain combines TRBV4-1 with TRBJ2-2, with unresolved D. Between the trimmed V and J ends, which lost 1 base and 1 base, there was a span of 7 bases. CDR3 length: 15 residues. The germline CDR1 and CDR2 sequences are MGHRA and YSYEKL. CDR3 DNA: TGCGCCAGCAGCCAAGGCGGTGGGAACACCGGGGAGCTGTTTTTT. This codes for CASSQGGGNTGELFF.

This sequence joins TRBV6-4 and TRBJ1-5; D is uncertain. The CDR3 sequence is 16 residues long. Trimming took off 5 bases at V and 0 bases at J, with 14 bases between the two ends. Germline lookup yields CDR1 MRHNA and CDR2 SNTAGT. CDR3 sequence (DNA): TGTGCCAGCAGTCAAGCGAATCTTTATAGCAATCAGCCCCAGCATTTT. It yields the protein CASSQANLYSNQPQHF.

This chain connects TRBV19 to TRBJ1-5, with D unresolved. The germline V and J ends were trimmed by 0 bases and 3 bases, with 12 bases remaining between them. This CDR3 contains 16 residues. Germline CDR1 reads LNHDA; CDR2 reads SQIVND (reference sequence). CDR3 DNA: TGTGCCAGTAGTATAGATCGCTTTGCGTCCAATCAGCCCCAGCATTTT. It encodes CASSIDRFASNQPQHF.

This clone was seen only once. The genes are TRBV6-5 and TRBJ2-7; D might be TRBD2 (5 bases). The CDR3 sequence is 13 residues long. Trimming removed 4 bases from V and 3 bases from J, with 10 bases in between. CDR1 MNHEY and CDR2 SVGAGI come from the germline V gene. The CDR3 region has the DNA TGTGCCAGCAGTTTAACGGGATTCTACGAGCAGTACTTC. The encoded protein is CASSLTGFYEQYF.

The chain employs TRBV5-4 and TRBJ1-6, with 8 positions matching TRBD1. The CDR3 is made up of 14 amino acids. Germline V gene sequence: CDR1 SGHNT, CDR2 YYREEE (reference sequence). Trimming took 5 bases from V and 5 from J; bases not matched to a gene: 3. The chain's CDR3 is CASRTGQDNSPLHF. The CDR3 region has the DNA TGTGCCAGCAGGACGGGACAGGATAATTCACCCCTCCACTTT. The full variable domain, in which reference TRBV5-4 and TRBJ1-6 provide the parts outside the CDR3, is ETGVTQSPTHLIKTRGQQVTLRCSSQSGHNTVSWYQQALGQGPQFIFQYYREEENGRGNFPPRFSGLQFPNYSSELNVNALELDDSALYLCASRTGQDNSPLHFGNGTRLTVT.

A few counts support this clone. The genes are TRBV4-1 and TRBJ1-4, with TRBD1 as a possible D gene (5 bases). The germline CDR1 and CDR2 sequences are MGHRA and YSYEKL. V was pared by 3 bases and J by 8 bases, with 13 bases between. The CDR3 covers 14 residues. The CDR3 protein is CASSQGREGEKLFF. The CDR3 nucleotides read TGCGCCAGCAGCCAGGGCAGGGAGGGGGAAAAACTGTTTTTT.

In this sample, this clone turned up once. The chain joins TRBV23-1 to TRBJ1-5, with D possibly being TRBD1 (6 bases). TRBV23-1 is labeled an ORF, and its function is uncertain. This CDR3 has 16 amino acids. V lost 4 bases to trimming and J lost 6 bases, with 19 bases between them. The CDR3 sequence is CASSPAPGGQSQPQHF. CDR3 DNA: TGCGCCAGCAGTCCCGCTCCGGGGGGACAAAGTCAGCCCCAGCATTTT.

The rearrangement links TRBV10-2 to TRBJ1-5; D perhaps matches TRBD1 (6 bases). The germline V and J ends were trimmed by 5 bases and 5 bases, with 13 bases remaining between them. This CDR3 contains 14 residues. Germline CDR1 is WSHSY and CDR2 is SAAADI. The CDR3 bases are TGCGCCAGCAGTAACAGGGTGCGGGATCAGCCCCAGCATTTT. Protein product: CASSNRVRDQPQHF.

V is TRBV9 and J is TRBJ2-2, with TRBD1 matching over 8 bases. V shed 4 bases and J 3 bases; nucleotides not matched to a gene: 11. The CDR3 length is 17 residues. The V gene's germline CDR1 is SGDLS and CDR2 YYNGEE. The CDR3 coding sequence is TGTGCCAGCAGCTTAAAGTCGGGACAGGTGTACACCGGGGAGCTGTTTTTT. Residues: CASSLKSGQVYTGELFF.

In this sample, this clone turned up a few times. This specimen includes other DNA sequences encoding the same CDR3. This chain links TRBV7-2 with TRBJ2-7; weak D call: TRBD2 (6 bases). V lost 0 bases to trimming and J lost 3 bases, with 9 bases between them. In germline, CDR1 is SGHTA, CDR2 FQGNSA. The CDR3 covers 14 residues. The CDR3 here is CASSLAGGSYEQYF. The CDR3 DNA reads TGTGCCAGCAGCTTAGCGGGAGGAAGCTACGAGCAGTACTTC.